A single sample is the source of the 18 T cell receptor beta chains below, sequenced in a study of tumor-infiltrating lymphocytes in primary liver carcinoma. From about 20-30 mg of unsorted bulk tissue, DNA and RNA were co-extracted together. Using a constant-region primer together with ProtoScript II reverse transcriptase, TCR beta cDNA was made from around 500 ng of total RNA. What produced the TCR beta libraries was three nested multiplex PCR rounds using slightly modified ARM-PCR. PCR rounds one and two used TRBV1-TRBV30 forward primers with a C-beta reverse primer for around 9 cycles each. In TCRdb, the multiplex PCR reads were re-called with MiXCR into one record per CDR3 protein. The sample lists 75,000 to 90,000 distinct CDR3 sequences, around 70% occurring once. The sequenced sample consisted of liver tumor tissue from sampling region 1. Subset reported: tumor region T1, superior pole. Every receptor here comes from a man in his forties or fifties with primary liver carcinoma and hepatitis B virus infection.

This clonotype was recorded many times. The rearrangement uses TRBV5-1 and TRBJ2-2; D remains ambiguous. Per the germline V gene, CDR1 is SGHRS and CDR2 is YFSETQ. CDR3 length: 13 residues. The V gene lost 2 bases and the J gene lost 1 base, with 3 bases spanning the gap. The CDR3 loop reads CASSFENTGELFF. CDR3 in DNA: TGCGCCAGCAGCTTCGAGAACACCGGGGAGCTGTTTTTT.

Worth noting for this clonotype: A junction end diverges from the germline sequence, so it may reflect a read error. CDR3 sequence (DNA): TGCAGTACTAGAGCGTCGGAGGTAGCGGACTCCTACGAGCAGTACTTC. Amino acids: CSTRASEVADSYEQYF. The rearrangement uses TRBV20-1 and TRBJ2-7, with D maybe TRBD2 (6 bases). CDR1 is DFQATT, CDR2 SNEGSKA, per germline (reference sequence). This CDR3 is 16 amino acids long.

In regard to this clonotype: A much larger clone differs by one base, so this may be a read error. The chain links TRBV14 to TRBJ2-3, with 8 positions matching TRBD2. This CDR3 contains 16 residues. Germline V lookup: CDR1 SGHDN, CDR2 FVKESK. CDR3 bases: TGTGCCAGCAGCCAAACGCCGGGACTAGTAGGAGATATGCAGTATTTT. Protein sequence: CASSQTPGLVGDMQYF.

With regard to this clonotype: Germline and junction disagree at one end, which may indicate a read error. The chain is built from TRBV6-1 and TRBJ2-1; TRBD2 matches 10 bases. The CDR3 consists of 17 residues. CDR1 MNHNS and CDR2 SASEGT come from the germline V gene. The CDR3, as DNA: TGCGCCAGCAGTGAGGGGGCTAGCGGGAGTACCTACAATGAGCAGTTCTTC. Translated: CASSEGASGSTYNEQFF.

Regarding this clonotype: At one end, the junction sequence differs from germline, possibly due to a read error. The chain links TRBV5-4 to TRBJ1-6, with D maybe TRBD1 (5 bases). The CDR3 runs 14 residues. Germline V lookup: CDR1 SGHNT, CDR2 YYREEE (reference sequence). Here the CDR3 reads CANSDQGYNTPLHF. In nucleotides, the CDR3 is TGTGCCAACTCAGACCAGGGCTATAATACACCCCTCCACTTT.

By proportion, this clonotype is medium-sized. The chain is built from TRBV11-2 and TRBJ1-1; D may be TRBD1 (5 bases). Germline V lookup: CDR1 SGHAT, CDR2 FQNNGV. CDR3 length: 16 amino acids. The V end lost 5 bases, the J end lost 0 bases, and 16 bases lay between the germline ends. The CDR3 protein is CASSPLPDTMNTEAFF. The CDR3 coding sequence is TGTGCCAGCAGCCCTTTACCGGACACCATGAACACTGAAGCTTTCTTT. Full variable domain (remainder filled in from reference TRBV11-2 and TRBJ1-1): EAGVAQSPRYKIIEKRQSVAFWCNPISGHATLYWYQQILGQGPKLLIQFQNNGVVDDSQLPKDRFSAERLKGVDSTLKIQPAKLEDSAVYLCASSPLPDTMNTEAFFGQGTRLTVV.

This clonotype appeared many times. The chain is built from TRBV4-1 and TRBJ1-4; D possibly corresponds to TRBD1 (6 bases). The CDR3 totals 13 residues. V lost 8 bases to trimming and J lost 11 bases, with 18 bases between them. Germline lookup yields CDR1 MGHRA and CDR2 YSYEKL. The CDR3 DNA reads as TGCGCCAGCTCTGATCGGGGGGCAGGGAAACTGTTTTTT. The encoded protein is CASSDRGAGKLFF.

This clonotype was recorded many times. The rearrangement joins TRBV6-5 to TRBJ1-1, with TRBD1 matching over 7 bases. CDR3 length equals 16 residues. Germline-derived CDR1 and CDR2 are MNHEY and SVGAGI. Trimming removed 2 bases from V and 4 bases from J; junction bases left unmatched: 10. The CDR3 reads CASSYVTGFLSTEAFF. The CDR3 nucleotides read TGTGCCAGCAGTTACGTGACAGGGTTTTTGAGCACTGAAGCTTTCTTT.

Remarks on this clonotype: One end of the junction is discordant with germline, which a read error may explain. V usage is TRBV14 and J usage is TRBJ2-7; D uncertain. CDR3 size: 15 residues. CDR1 is SGHDN, CDR2 FVKESK, per germline. For the CDR3, the DNA is TGTACCAGCAGCCAAGAATCAGAGTCACCCTACGAGCAGTACTTC. Amino acids: CTSSQESESPYEQYF.

J is TRBJ1-2 and V is TRBV9; D is ambiguous. Between the trimmed V and J ends, which lost 0 bases and 0 bases, there was a span of 6 bases. From germline, CDR1 is SGDLS and CDR2 YYNGEE. The CDR3 covers 14 residues. The CDR3 reads CASSVGPANYGYTF. CDR3 nucleotides: TGTGCCAGCAGCGTAGGTCCTGCTAACTATGGCTACACCTTC.

In its sample, this clonotype was seen many times. The CDR3 DNA follows: TGTGCCATCAGTGAGTCGCTTCGCGGGAGGGATGTTGAGCAGTTCTTC. Protein product: CAISESLRGRDVEQFF. V usage is TRBV10-3 and J usage is TRBJ2-1; 9 positions match TRBD2. The CDR3 contains 16 residues. Germline V gene sequence: CDR1 ENHRY, CDR2 SYGVKD. Germline trimming cut 0 bases from V and 9 bases from J; bases unmatched to any gene: 9.

As regards this clonotype: The junction departs from germline at one end; a sequencing error may be responsible. The chain couples TRBV11-2 to TRBJ2-7, with no clear D. The length of the CDR3 is 14 residues. Per the germline V gene, CDR1 is SGHAT and CDR2 is FQNNGV. The CDR3 loop reads CTSSLTTPIYEQYF. In DNA, the CDR3 is TGTACCAGCAGTTTAACAACACCAATATACGAGCAGTACTTC.

This clonotype was observed at least ten times. The V and J genes are TRBV24-1 and TRBJ2-3; D not resolved. V lost 9 bases and J lost 6, with 15 bases in between. Germline values: CDR1 KGHDR, CDR2 SFDVKD. The CDR3 length is 13 residues. The CDR3 DNA is TGTGCCACCCCTCCCATCAACGGGGATACGCAGTATTTT. Translation: CATPPINGDTQYF.

This clonotype was seen only once. This chain connects TRBV6-1 to TRBJ2-3; TRBD1 agrees at 7 bases. CDR1 MNHNS and CDR2 SASEGT come from the germline V gene. The CDR3 sequence is 13 residues long. The V and J ends lost 8 bases and 5 bases, in that order; junction bases with no gene match: 7. The CDR3, as DNA: TGTGCCAGCCTCCGACAGGGAGTAGATACGCAGTATTTT. This encodes CASLRQGVDTQYF.

About this clonotype: Given the absence of the conserved phenylalanine or tryptophan at the CDR3 end, a read error is likely. The rearrangement uses TRBV12-3 or TRBV12-4 and TRBJ2-2; D is uncertain. This CDR3 is built from 13 residues. The CDR3: CASSFQNTGVLFS. In DNA form, the CDR3 reads TGTGCCAGCAGTTTTCAGAACACTGGGGTGCTGTTTTCT.

This clonotype was seen only once. The chain has TRBV11-2 and TRBJ2-7; no definite D call. CDR1 is SGHAT, CDR2 FQNNGV, per germline. The CDR3 contains 14 residues. Trimming cost V 1 base and J 2 bases, with 9 bases left between them. The CDR3 loop reads CASSLVDEAYEQYF. The CDR3 nucleotides read TGTGCCAGCAGCTTAGTAGACGAAGCCTACGAGCAGTACTTC.

With regard to this clonotype: A clone one base away is much larger, so this may be a read error. The chain uses TRBV18 and TRBJ1-4; 7 bases align to TRBD1. The CDR3 totals 13 residues. The trim removed 3 bases at V and 7 bases at J, leaving 2 bases unmatched. Germline V gene lookup returns CDR1 KGHSH and CDR2 LQKENI. In DNA, the CDR3 is TGTGCCAGCTCACCGGGACAGAGTGAAAAACTGTTTTTT. Its translation is CASSPGQSEKLFF.

J is TRBJ2-1 and V is TRBV2, with TRBD2 matching over 10 bases. V shed 6 bases and J 2 bases; nucleotides not matched to a gene: 1. Germline assignment: CDR1 SNHLY and CDR2 FYNNEI. The CDR3 extends over 14 amino acids. Here the CDR3 reads CASRGTSAYNEQFF. CDR3 nucleotide sequence: TGTGCCAGCAGGGGGACTAGCGCCTACAATGAGCAGTTCTTC.